A selection of T cell receptor beta chains follows, all from one sample in a study of T-cell reconstitution after alpha-beta-depleted transplantation in children. A single record per CDR3 protein comes from TCRdb applying MiXCR to the PCR reads. The sample lists roughly 66,000 distinct CDR3 sequences; roughly 4.9% were seen once. Here the sequenced sample was PBMCs, mostly from graft donor cells, taken 180 days after TCRalphabeta/CD19-depleted stem cell transplant. Receptors originate from a boy under three years old who had a stem cell transplant for acute myeloid leukemia, so the T cells may come from the graft donor. Each CDR3 is given with its conserved first and last residue. The D gene is left open where the match is weak. Size is stated as once, few, many, or a class for an expanded clone.

v_gene,d_gene,abundance,j_gene,CDR3nt,CDR3aa
TRBV4-1,TRBD1,many,TRBJ2-5,TGCGCCAGCAGCCAAGCGCTGACAGGGTTGGGGACCCAGTACTTC,CASSQALTGLGTQYF
TRBV6-5,TRBD1,many,TRBJ1-1,TGTGCCAGCAGTTACCGAGGGGGCGTAAACACTGAAGCTTTCTTT,CASSYRGGVNTEAFF
TRBV20-1,-,many,TRBJ2-3,TGCAGTGCTAGAGACTCCGCTGGGGCCTATACGCAGTATTTT,CSARDSAGAYTQYF
TRBV11-3,-,many,TRBJ2-7,TGTGCCAGCAGCTTAGAGCGCTGGGGGAAACCTTCCTACGAGCAGTACTTC,CASSLERWGKPSYEQYF
TRBV7-9,TRBD1,many,TRBJ1-5,TGTGCCAGCAGCCCCCCCGGGACAGGCAATCAGCCCCAGCATTTT,CASSPPGTGNQPQHF
TRBV4-3,-,many,TRBJ1-1,TGCGCCAGCAGCCCGTATCTGAACACTGAAGCTTTCTTT,CASSPYLNTEAFF
TRBV7-9,TRBD1,many,TRBJ2-7,TGTGCCAGCAGCTTAGCGGGACAGGGCGGCGAGCAGTACTTC,CASSLAGQGGEQYF
TRBV7-9,-,many,TRBJ2-1,TGTGCCAGCAGCTTAGAGGCAGCTAGCTACAATGAGCAGTTCTTC,CASSLEAASYNEQFF
TRBV7-6,TRBD2,many,TRBJ2-3,TGTGCCAGCAGCTTAATAGCGGGGGGCCCAACAGATACGCAGTATTTT,CASSLIAGGPTDTQYF
TRBV5-1,TRBD2,many,TRBJ2-1,TGCGCCAGCAGCTTGGGACTAGCTTTTTACTACAATGAGCAGTTCTTC,CASSLGLAFYYNEQFF
TRBV25-1,-,many,TRBJ2-3,TGTGCCAGCAGTGAATCATTAGGCGCAGCCAGCACAGATACGCAGTATTTT,CASSESLGAASTDTQYF
TRBV29-1,TRBD1,many,TRBJ1-2,TGCAGCCATCTTCAGGGGGAAGGTATTGGCTACACCTTC,CSHLQGEGIGYTF
TRBV3-1,-,many,TRBJ2-4,TGTGCCAGCAGCCAAGGGGGCTTAGGCAGGGACATTCAGTACTTC,CASSQGGLGRDIQYF
TRBV5-1,-,many,TRBJ2-2,TGCGCCAGCAGCCGGACTTCTAACACCGGGGAGCTGTTTTTT,CASSRTSNTGELFF
TRBV11-2,-,many,TRBJ1-2,TGTGCCAGCAGCTTAGAACCCATTAGGCAGTTCTATGGCTACACCTTC,CASSLEPIRQFYGYTF
TRBV20-1,TRBD2,many,TRBJ2-3,TGCAGTGCTAGCACCGGGACTAGCCGCACAGATACGCAGTATTTT,CSASTGTSRTDTQYF
TRBV12-3/TRBV12-4,TRBD1,many,TRBJ1-1,TGTGCCAGCACCTCAGGGGGGAACACTGAAGCTTTCTTT,CASTSGGNTEAFF
TRBV10-3,-,many,TRBJ2-7,TGTGCCATCAGTGAGTGGCAGGCCTACGAGCAGTACTTC,CAISEWQAYEQYF
TRBV6-2/TRBV6-3,-,many,TRBJ2-6,TGTGCCAGCAGTTTTCGTTCTGGGGCCAACGTCCTGACTTTC,CASSFRSGANVLTF
TRBV3-1,-,many,TRBJ1-1,TGTGCCAGCAGCCAGCCCCAGGGCCGGGGGGCTGAAGCTTTCTTT,CASSQPQGRGAEAFF
TRBV29-1,-,many,TRBJ2-5,TGCAGCGTTGGAGGGCAGGGCCAAGAGACCCAGTACTTC,CSVGGQGQETQYF
TRBV5-1,-,many,TRBJ2-7,TGCGCCAGCAGCCCCTCCAGCTCCTACGAGCAGTACTTC,CASSPSSSYEQYF
TRBV12-3/TRBV12-4,-,many,TRBJ2-7,TGTGCCAGCAGCCCTATTAGGGGGGGAGACGAGCAGTACTTC,CASSPIRGGDEQYF
TRBV11-2,TRBD1,many,TRBJ2-1,TGTGCCAGCAGTACACGGGTGACAGGGAGTTACAATGAGCAGTTCTTC,CASSTRVTGSYNEQFF
TRBV20-1,TRBD2,many,TRBJ2-1,TGCAGTGTACCAGCGGGGTATGAGCAGTTCTTC,CSVPAGYEQFF
TRBV7-9,TRBD1,many,TRBJ2-2,TGTGCCAGCAGCCCCGGGACAGGCCCCACCGGGGAGCTGTTTTTT,CASSPGTGPTGELFF